This T cell receptor beta chain was found in a study of metastatic and nonmetastatic thyroid tumors. Patients underwent thyroid surgery, and none had received any treatment before it. This clone was recorded a few times. TCRdb re-called clones via MiXCR from the PCR reads. Of approximately 28,000 clones in the sample, about 24% were seen once. The CDR3 is 16 amino acids. Germline CDR1 is DFQATT and CDR2 is SNEGSKA (reference sequence). Germline trimming cut 5 bases from V and 7 bases from J; bases unmatched to any gene: 14. This chain uses TRBV20-1 with TRBJ1-5, with 10 nucleotides matching TRBD1. This clonotype was obtained from a female donor with papillary thyroid cancer or a benign thyroid nodule (not recorded which). Some clones in this sample may be carry-over from other donors' samples. Sequencing was carried out using blood. As DNA, the CDR3 is TGCAGTGCTGCGCAAACCCGGGACAGGGGAAGGCAGCCCCAGCATTTT. It yields the protein CSAAQTRDRGRQPQHF.